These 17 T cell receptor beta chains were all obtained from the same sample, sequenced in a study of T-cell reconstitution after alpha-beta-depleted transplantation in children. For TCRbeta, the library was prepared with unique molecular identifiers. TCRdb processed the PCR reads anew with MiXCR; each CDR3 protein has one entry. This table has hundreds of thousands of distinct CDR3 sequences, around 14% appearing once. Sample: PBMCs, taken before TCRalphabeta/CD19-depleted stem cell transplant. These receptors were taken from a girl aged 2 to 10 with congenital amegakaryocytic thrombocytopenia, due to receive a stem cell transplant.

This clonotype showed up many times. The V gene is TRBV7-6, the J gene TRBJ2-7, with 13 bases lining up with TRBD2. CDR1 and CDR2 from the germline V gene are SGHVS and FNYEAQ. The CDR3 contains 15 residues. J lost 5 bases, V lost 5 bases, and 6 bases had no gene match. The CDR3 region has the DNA TGTGCCAGCAGCCCGAGACTAGCGGGAGGCCACGAGCAGTACTTC. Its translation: CASSPRLAGGHEQYF.

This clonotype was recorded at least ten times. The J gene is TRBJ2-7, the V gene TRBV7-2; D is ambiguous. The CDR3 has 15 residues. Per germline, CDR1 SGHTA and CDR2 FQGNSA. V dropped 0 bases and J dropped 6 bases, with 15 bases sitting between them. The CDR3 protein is CASSLASFSLGEQYF. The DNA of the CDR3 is TGTGCCAGCAGCTTAGCAAGTTTTTCACTGGGCGAGCAGTACTTC.

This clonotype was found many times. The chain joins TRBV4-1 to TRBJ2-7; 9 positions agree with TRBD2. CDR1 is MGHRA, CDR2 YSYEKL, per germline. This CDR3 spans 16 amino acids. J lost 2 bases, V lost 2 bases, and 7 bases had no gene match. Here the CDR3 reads CASSQLFAGGPYEQYF. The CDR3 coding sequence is TGCGCCAGCAGCCAATTGTTTGCGGGAGGGCCCTACGAGCAGTACTTC.

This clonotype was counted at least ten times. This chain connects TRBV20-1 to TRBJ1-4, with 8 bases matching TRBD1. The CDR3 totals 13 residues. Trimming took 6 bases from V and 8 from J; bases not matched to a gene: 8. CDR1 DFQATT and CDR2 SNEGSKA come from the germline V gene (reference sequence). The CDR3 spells CSAPLRGPEKLFF. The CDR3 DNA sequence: TGCAGTGCCCCCCTCAGGGGGCCCGAAAAACTGTTTTTT.

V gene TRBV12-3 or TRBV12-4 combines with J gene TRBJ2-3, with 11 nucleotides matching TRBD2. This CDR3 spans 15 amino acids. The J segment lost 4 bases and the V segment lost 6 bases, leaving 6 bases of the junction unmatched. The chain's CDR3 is CASRQLAGVSDTQYF. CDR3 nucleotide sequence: TGTGCCAGCAGACAACTAGCGGGAGTATCAGATACGCAGTATTTT.

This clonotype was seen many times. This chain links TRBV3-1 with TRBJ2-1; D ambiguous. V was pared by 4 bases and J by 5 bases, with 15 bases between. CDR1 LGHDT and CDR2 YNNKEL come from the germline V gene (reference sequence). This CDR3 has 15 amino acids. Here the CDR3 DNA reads TGTGCCAGCAGCCCTTGGGTCGCACCAAACAATGAGCAGTTCTTC. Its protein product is CASSPWVAPNNEQFF.

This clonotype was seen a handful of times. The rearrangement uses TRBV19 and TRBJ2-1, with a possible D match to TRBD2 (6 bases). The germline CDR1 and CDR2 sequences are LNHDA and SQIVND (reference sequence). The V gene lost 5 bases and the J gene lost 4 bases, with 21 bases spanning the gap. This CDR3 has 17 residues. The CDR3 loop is CASSPFAGSREYNEQFF. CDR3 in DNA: TGTGCCAGTAGTCCTTTTGCGGGATCTAGAGAGTACAATGAGCAGTTCTTC.

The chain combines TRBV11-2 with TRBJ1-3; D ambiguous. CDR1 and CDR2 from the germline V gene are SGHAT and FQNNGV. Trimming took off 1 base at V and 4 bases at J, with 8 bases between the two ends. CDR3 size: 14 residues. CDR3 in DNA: TGTGCCAGCAGCTTAGGGTTAGACGGAAACACCATATATTTT. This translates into CASSLGLDGNTIYF.

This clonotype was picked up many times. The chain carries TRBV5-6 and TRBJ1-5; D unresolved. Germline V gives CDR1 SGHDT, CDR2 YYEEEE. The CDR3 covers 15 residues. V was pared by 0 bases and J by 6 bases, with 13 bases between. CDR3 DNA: TGTGCCAGCAGCTTGGCAATCGGGGTAGGTCAGCCCCAGCATTTT. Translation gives CASSLAIGVGQPQHF.

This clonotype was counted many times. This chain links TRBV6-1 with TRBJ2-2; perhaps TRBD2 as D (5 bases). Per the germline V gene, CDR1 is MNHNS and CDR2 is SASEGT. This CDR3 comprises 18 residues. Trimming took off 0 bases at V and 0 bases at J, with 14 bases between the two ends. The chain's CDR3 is CASSEAEGSASNTGELFF. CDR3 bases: TGTGCCAGCAGTGAAGCCGAGGGTAGCGCCTCGAACACCGGGGAGCTGTTTTTT.

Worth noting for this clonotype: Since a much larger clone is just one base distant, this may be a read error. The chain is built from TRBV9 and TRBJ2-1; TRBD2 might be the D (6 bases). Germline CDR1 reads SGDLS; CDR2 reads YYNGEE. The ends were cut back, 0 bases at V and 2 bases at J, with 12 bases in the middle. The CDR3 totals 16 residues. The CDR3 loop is CASSVGLGSPYNEQFF. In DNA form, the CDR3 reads TGTGCCAGCAGCGTAGGTCTCGGGAGCCCCTACAATGAGCAGTTCTTC.

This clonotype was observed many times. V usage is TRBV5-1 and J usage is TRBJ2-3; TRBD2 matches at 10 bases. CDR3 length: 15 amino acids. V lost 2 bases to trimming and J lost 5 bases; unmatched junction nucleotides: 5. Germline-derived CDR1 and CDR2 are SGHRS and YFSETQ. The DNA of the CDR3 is TGCGCCAGCAGCTTAACTAGCGGGACGGTAGATACGCAGTATTTT. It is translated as CASSLTSGTVDTQYF. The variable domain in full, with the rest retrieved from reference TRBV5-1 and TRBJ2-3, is KAGVTQTPRYLIKTRGQQVTLSCSPISGHRSVSWYQQTPGQGLQFLFEYFSETQRNKGNFPGRFSGRQFSNSRSEMNVSTLELGDSALYLCASSLTSGTVDTQYFGPGTRLTVL.

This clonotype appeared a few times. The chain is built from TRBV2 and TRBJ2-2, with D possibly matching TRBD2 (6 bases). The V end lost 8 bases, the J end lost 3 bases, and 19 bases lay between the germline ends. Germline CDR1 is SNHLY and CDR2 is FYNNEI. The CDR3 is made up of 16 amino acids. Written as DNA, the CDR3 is TGTGCCAGCCAAGATAGGGCGGGATATTACACCGGGGAGCTGTTTTTT. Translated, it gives CASQDRAGYYTGELFF.

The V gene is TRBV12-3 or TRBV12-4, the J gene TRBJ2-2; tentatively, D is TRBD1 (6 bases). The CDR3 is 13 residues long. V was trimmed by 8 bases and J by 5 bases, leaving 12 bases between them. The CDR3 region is CASEGQPTGELFF. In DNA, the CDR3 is TGTGCCAGCGAGGGACAACCAACCGGGGAGCTGTTTTTT.

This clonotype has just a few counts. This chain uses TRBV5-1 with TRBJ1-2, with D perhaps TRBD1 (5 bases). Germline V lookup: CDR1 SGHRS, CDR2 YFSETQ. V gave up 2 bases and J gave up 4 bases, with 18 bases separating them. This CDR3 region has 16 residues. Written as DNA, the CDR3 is TGCGCCAGCAGCTTCAATACAGGCCCTGGGACCTATGGCTACACCTTC. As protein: CASSFNTGPGTYGYTF.

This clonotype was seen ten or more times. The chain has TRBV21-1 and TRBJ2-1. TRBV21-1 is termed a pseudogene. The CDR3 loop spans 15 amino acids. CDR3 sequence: CASSKARPDYNEQFF. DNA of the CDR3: TGTGCCAGCAGCAAAGCTAGGCCAGACTACAATGAGCAGTTCTTC.

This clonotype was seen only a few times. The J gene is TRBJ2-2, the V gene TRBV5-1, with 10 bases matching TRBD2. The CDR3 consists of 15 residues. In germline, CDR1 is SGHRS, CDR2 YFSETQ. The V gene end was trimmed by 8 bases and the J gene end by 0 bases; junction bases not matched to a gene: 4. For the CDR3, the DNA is TGCGCCAGTAAAACTAGCGGGACGAACACCGGGGAGCTGTTTTTT. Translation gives CASKTSGTNTGELFF.